The 4 T cell receptor beta chains below all came from one sample that was sequenced in a study of cytomegalovirus exposure and HLA in healthy donors. Amplification used 60 Vbeta primers and 13 Jbeta primers. Clones were read by immunoSEQ multiplex PCR, and TCRdb kept only the in-frame ones, dropping some. The profile shows 150,000 to 200,000 clones, 84% of them singletons. The sequenced material came from PBMCs. Every receptor here comes from a girl between 5 and 17 years old in good health and CMV-seropositive.

This clone was counted a single time. The genes are TRBV11-3 and TRBJ2-1; D uncertain. The CDR3 length is 15 residues. Trimming took 7 bases from V and 1 from J, leaving 14 bases between them. CDR1 and CDR2 from the germline V gene are SGHNT and YENEEA. The CDR3 reads CASTLTSLSYNEQFF. The CDR3 bases are TGTGCCAGCACCCTAACCTCTCTATCCTACAATGAGCAGTTCTTC.

For the CDR3, the DNA is TGTGCCAGCAGCTTATCTCGGGGTTACTCCTACGAGCAGTACTTC. This gives the protein CASSLSRGYSYEQYF. The V call is TRBV7-9, the J call TRBJ2-7; D may be TRBD2 (5 bases). Germline CDR1 and CDR2: SEHNR and FQNEAQ (reference sequence). The V end was cut by 2 bases, the J end by 0 bases, with 11 bases between. CDR3 length: 15 amino acids.

The chain is built from TRBV4-1 and TRBJ2-7, with 8 bases aligning to TRBD1. The CDR3 totals 15 residues. Germline trimming cut 1 base from V and 2 bases from J; bases unmatched to any gene: 4. Germline V gene data show CDR1 as MGHRA and CDR2 as YSYEKL. The CDR3 sequence: CASSQVQGAPYEQYF. CDR3 DNA sequence: TGCGCCAGCAGCCAAGTCCAGGGGGCCCCCTACGAGCAGTACTTC.

The chain joins TRBV5-6 to TRBJ1-1, with D possibly matching TRBD1 (5 bases). Looked up from germline, CDR1 is SGHDT and CDR2 is YYEEEE. Trimming took off 2 bases at V and 6 bases at J, with 14 bases between the two ends. The CDR3 length is 14 residues. CDR3 amino acids: CASSFRRWGPEAFF. The CDR3 nucleotides are TGTGCCAGCAGCTTTCGACGGTGGGGCCCTGAAGCTTTCTTT.